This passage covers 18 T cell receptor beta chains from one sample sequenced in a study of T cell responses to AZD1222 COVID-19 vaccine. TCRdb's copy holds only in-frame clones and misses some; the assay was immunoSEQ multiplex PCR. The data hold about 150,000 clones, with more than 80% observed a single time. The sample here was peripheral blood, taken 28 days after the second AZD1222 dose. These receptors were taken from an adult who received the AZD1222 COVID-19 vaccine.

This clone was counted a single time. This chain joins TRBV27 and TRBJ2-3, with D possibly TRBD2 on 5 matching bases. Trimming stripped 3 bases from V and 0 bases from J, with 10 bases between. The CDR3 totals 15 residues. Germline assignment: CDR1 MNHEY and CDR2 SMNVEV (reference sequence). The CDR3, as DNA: TGTGCCAGCAGTTTCGGCGGGCTTAGCACAGATACGCAGTATTTT. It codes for CASSFGGLSTDTQYF.

The CDR3 protein is CASSQQSQKLYEQYF. Here the CDR3 DNA reads TGCGCCAGCAGCCAACAGTCACAGAAGTTATACGAGCAGTACTTC. The rearrangement links TRBV4-1 to TRBJ2-7; D ambiguous. The CDR3 length is 15 residues. V was shortened by 2 bases and J by 4 bases, with 15 bases between the two germline ends. Per germline, CDR1 MGHRA and CDR2 YSYEKL.

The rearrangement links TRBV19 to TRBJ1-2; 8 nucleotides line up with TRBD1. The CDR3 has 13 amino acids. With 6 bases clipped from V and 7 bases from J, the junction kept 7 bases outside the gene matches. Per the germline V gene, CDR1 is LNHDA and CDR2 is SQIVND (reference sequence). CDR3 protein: CASSRGQGGGYTF. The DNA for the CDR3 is TGTGCCAGTAGCCGAGGACAGGGCGGTGGCTACACCTTC. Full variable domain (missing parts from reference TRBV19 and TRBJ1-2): DGGITQSPKYLFRKEGQNVTLSCEQNLNHDAMYWYRQDPGQGLRLIYYSQIVNDFQKGDIAEGYSVSREKKESFPLTVTSAQKNPTAFYLCASSRGQGGGYTFGSGTRLTVV.

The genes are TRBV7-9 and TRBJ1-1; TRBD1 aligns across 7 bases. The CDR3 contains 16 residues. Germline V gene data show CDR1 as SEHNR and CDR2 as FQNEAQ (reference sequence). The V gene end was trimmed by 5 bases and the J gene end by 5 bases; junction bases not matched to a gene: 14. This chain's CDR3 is CASSPRGTATKTEAFF. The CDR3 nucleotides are TGTGCCAGCAGCCCTCGGGGGACAGCGACGAAGACTGAAGCTTTCTTT.

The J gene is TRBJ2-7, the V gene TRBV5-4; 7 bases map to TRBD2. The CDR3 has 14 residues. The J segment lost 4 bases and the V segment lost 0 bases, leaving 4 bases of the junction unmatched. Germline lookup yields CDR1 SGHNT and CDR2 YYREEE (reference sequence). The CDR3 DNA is TGTGCCAGCAGCTTGGCGGGGAGGGAGTACGAGCAGTACTTC. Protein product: CASSLAGREYEQYF.

The CDR3 DNA reads TGTGCCACCAGTGTGGGGTATGAAGCTTTCTTT. Translating gives CATSVGYEAFF. The chain has TRBV15 and TRBJ1-1; D call uncertain. V dropped 6 bases and J dropped 7 bases, with 9 bases sitting between them. CDR1 and CDR2 (germline): LNHNV, YYDKDF (reference sequence). There are 11 residues in the CDR3.

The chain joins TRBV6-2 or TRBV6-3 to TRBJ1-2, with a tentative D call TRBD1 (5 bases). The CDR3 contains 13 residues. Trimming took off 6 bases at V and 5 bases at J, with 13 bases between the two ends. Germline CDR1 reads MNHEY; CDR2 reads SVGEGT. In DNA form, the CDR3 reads TGTGCCAGCAGCCGGGGCGCCAGATATGGCTACACCTTC. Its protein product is CASSRGARYGYTF.

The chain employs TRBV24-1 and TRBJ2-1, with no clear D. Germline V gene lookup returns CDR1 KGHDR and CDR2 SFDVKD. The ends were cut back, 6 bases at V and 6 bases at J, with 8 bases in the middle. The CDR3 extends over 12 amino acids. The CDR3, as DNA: TGTGCCACCAGTAGCTCTAGCAATGAGCAGTTCTTC. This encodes CATSSSSNEQFF.

Written as DNA, the CDR3 is TGTGCCACCAGTGATGGGACGAACACCGGGGAGCTGTTTTTT. Its translation is CATSDGTNTGELFF. This chain links TRBV24-1 with TRBJ2-2; D is undetermined. This CDR3 spans 14 amino acids. In germline, CDR1 is KGHDR, CDR2 SFDVKD. V lost 3 bases and J lost 0, with 4 bases in between.

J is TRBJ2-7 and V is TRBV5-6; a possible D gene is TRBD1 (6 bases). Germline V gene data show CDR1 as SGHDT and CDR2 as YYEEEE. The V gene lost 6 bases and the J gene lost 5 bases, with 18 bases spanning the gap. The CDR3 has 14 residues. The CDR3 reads CASTETGLAHEQYF. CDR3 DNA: TGTGCCAGCACGGAAACAGGGTTAGCCCACGAGCAGTACTTC.

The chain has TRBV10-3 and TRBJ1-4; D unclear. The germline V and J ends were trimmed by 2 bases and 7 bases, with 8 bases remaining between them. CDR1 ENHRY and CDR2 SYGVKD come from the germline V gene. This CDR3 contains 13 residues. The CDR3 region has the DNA TGTGCCATCAGTGAGCTGGTGAGTGAAAAACTGTTTTTT. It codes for CAISELVSEKLFF.

The CDR3 DNA reads as TGTGCCAGCAGTTCTGGGACAGTGATTAACTATGGCTACACCTTC. Protein: CASSSGTVINYGYTF. This sequence joins TRBV27 and TRBJ1-2, with 7 bases matching TRBD1. CDR1 and CDR2 from the germline V gene are MNHEY and SMNVEV (reference sequence). CDR3 length: 15 amino acids. Germline trimming cut 4 bases from V and 1 base from J; bases unmatched to any gene: 6.

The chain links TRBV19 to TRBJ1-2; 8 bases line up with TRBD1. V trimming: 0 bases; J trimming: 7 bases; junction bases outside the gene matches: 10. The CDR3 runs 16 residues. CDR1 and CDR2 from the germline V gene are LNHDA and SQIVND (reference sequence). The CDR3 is CASSIDLAQGAGGYTF. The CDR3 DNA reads TGTGCCAGTAGTATAGATCTTGCTCAGGGGGCGGGTGGCTACACCTTC.

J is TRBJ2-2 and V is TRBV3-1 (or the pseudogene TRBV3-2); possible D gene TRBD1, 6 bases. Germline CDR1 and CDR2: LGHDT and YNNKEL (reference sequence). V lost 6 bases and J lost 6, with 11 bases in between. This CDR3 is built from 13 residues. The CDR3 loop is CASRKDSPGELFF. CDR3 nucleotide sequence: TGTGCCAGCAGAAAGGACAGCCCCGGGGAGCTGTTTTTT.

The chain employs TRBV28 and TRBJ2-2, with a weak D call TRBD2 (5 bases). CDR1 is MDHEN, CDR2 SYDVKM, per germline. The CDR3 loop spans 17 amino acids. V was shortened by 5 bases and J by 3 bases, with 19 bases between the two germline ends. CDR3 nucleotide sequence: TGTGCCAGCAGTCCCCCCGAGCGGCTGGACCACACCGGGGAGCTGTTTTTT. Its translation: CASSPPERLDHTGELFF.

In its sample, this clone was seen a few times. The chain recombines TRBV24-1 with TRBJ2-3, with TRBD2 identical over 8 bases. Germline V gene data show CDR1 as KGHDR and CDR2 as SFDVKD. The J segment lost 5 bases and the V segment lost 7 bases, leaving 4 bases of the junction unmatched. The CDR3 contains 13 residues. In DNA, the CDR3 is TGTGCCACCAGCCCGGCGGGGGGAGATACGCAGTATTTT. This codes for CATSPAGGDTQYF.

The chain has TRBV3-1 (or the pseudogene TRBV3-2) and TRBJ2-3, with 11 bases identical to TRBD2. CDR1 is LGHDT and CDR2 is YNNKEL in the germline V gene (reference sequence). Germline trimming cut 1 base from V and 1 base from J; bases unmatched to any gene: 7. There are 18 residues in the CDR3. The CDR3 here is CASSQVPAGLAGTDTQYF. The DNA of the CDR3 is TGTGCCAGCAGCCAAGTCCCGGCGGGACTAGCGGGCACAGATACGCAGTATTTT.

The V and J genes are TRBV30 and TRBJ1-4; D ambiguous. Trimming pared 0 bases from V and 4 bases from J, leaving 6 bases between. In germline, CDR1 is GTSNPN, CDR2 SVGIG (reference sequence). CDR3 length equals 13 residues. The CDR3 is CAWSVRHNEKLFF. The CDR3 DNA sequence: TGTGCCTGGAGTGTACGGCATAATGAAAAACTGTTTTTT.